The entry below gives a single T cell receptor (beta chain) sequence along with its context. In germline, CDR1 is SGHTA, CDR2 FQGNSA. Trimming stripped 2 bases from V and 4 bases from J, with 11 bases between. This CDR3 has 15 residues. Treatment meaning: some 20 received Ad26.COV2.S at low or high dose, single or two shots; about five received placebo; per-sample allocation not given. Material that was analyzed had been drawn on day 63 after the first vaccine or placebo injection. Within Boston, the person who donated was an adult of 18-55 years. These data come from a study of Ad26.COV2.S vaccination and SARS-CoV-2 variants. Background on the study: Ad26.COV2.S, an intramuscular injection, was given once or twice 56 days apart.

Repertoires were generated with immunoSEQ multiplex PCR, while TCRdb's copy carries only in-frame clones and drops some. The repertoire holds a few hundred thousand clones, with around nine tenths as singletons. The source was peripheral blood, collected in a trial of Ad26.COV2.S vaccine versus placebo. The origin of this receptor is a person between 18 and 60 years old who received the Ad26.COV2.S COVID-19 vaccine or a placebo. This chain connects TRBV7-2 to TRBJ2-2; D might be TRBD1 (6 bases). The CDR3 DNA is TGTGCCAGCAGCTTATTACAGGGTGGCACCGGGGAGCTGTTTTTT. As protein: CASSLLQGGTGELFF.